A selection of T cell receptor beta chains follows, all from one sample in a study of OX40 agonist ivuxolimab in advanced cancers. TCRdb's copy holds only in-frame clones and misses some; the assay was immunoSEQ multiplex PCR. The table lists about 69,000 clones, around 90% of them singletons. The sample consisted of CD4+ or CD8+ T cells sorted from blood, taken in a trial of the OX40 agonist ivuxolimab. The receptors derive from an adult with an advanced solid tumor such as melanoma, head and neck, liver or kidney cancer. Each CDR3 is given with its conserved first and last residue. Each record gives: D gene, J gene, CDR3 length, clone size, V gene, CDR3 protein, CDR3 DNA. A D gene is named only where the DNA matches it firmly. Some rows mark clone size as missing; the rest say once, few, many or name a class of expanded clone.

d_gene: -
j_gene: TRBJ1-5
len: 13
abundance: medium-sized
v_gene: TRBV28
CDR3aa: CASSLDGNQPQHF
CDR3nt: TGTGCCAGCAGTTTGGACGGCAATCAGCCCCAGCATTTT

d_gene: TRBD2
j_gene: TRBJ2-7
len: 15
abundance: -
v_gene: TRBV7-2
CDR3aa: CASRLTSDYSYEQYF
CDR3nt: TGTGCCAGCAGACTCACTAGCGACTACTCCTACGAGCAGTACTTC

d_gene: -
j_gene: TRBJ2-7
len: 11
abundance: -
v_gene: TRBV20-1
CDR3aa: CSADRQYEQYF
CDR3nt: TGCAGTGCGGACAGACAATACGAGCAGTACTTC

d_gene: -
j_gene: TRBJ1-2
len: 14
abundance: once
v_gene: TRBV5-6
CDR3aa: CASSHAGMGYGYTF
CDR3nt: TGTGCCAGCAGCCACGCGGGGATGGGGTATGGCTACACCTTC

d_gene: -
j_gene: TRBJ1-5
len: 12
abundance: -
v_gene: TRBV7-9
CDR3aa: CASSAANQPQHF
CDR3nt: TGTGCCAGCAGCGCGGCGAATCAGCCCCAGCATTTT

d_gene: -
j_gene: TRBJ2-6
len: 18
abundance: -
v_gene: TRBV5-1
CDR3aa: CASSLEGRTSSGANVLTF
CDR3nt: TGCGCCAGCAGCTTGGAAGGCAGGACCAGCTCTGGGGCCAACGTCCTGACTTTC

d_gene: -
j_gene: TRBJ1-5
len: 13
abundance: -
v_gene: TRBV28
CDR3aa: CASSFPDNQPQHF
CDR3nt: TGTGCCAGCAGTTTTCCAGACAATCAGCCCCAGCATTTT

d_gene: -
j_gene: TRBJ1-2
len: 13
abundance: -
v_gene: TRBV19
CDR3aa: CASMGRGNYGYTF
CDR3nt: TGTGCCAGTATGGGGCGCGGTAACTATGGCTACACCTTC

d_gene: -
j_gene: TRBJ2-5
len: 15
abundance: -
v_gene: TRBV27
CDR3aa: CASSLGGRLFETQYF
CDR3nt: TGTGCCAGCAGTCTGGGGGGTAGGTTATTTGAGACCCAGTACTTC

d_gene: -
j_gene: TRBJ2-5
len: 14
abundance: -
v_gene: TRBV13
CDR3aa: CASSGSKGLETQYF
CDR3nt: TGTGCCAGCAGCGGAAGTAAGGGATTAGAGACCCAGTACTTC

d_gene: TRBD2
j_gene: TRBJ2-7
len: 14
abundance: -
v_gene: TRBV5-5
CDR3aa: CASSPGLAGAGQYF
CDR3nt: TGTGCCAGCAGCCCGGGACTAGCGGGAGCAGGGCAGTACTTC

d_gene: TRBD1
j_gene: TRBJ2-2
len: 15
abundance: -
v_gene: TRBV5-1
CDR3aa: CASSGQGADTGELFF
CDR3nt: TGCGCCAGCAGCGGACAGGGGGCGGACACCGGGGAGCTGTTTTTT

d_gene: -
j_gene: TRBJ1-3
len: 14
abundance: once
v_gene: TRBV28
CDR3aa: CASSTGGHGNTIYF
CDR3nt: TGTGCCAGCAGCACCGGGGGACACGGAAACACCATATATTTT

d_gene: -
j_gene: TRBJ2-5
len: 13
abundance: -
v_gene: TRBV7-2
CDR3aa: CASSFGRQETQYF
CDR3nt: TGTGCCAGCAGCTTCGGGCGGCAAGAGACCCAGTACTTC

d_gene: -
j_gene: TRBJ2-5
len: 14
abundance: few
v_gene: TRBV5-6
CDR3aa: CASSFGAFQETQYF
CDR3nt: TGTGCCAGCAGCTTCGGCGCATTCCAAGAGACCCAGTACTTC

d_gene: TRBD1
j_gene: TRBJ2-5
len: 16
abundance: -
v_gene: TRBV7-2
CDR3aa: CASSFGGTGGRKTQYF
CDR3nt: TGTGCCAGCAGCTTCGGGGGTACAGGGGGCAGGAAGACCCAGTACTTC

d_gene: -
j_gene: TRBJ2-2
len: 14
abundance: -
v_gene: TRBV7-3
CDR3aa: CASSSGVSGGELFF
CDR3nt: TGTGCCAGCAGCTCCGGGGTTAGCGGCGGGGAGCTGTTTTTT

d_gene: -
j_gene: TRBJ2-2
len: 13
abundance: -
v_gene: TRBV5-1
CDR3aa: CASSPQGPGELFF
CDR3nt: TGCGCCAGCAGCCCGCAGGGGCCCGGGGAGCTGTTTTTT

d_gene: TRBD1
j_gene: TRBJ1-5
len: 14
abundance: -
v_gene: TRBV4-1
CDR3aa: CASSQTGIGQPQHF
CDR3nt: TGCGCCAGCAGCCAGACAGGGATCGGGCAGCCCCAGCATTTT

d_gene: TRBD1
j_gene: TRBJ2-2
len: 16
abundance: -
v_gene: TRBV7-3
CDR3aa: CASSLASRGLLGELFF
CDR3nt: TGTGCCAGCAGCTTAGCGTCCAGGGGGCTGCTGGGGGAGCTGTTTTTT

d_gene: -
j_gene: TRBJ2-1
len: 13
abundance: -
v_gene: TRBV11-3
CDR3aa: CASSTGTHNEQFF
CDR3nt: TGTGCCAGCAGCACCGGGACCCACAATGAGCAGTTCTTC

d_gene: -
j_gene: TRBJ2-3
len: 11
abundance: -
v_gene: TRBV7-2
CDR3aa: CASSLMDTQYF
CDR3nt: TGTGCCAGCAGCTTAATGGATACGCAGTATTTT

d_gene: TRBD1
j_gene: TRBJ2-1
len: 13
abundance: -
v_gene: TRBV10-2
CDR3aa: CASGSRQGTEQFF
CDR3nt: TGCGCCAGCGGTTCCCGACAGGGGACTGAGCAGTTCTTC

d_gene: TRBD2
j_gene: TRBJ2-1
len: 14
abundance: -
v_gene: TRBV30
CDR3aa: CAWSYSGRYNEQFF
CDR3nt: TGTGCCTGGAGTTATAGCGGGAGGTACAATGAGCAGTTCTTC

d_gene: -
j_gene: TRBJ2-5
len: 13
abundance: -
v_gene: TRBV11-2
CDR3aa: CASRGGGRETQYF
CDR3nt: TGTGCCAGCCGAGGGGGCGGGAGGGAGACCCAGTACTTC

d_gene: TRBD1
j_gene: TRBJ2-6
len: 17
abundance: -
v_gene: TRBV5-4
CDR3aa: CASSPRQGLSGANVLTF
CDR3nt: TGTGCCAGCAGCCCTAGACAGGGTTTATCTGGGGCCAACGTCCTGACTTTC

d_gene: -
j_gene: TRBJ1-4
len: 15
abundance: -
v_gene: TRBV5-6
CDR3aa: CASSLMGSTNEKLFF
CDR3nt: TGTGCCAGCAGCTTGATGGGTTCAACTAATGAAAAACTGTTTTTT

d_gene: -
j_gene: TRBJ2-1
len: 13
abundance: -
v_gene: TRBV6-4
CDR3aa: CASSKGQVNEQFF
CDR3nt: TGTGCCAGCAGCAAAGGACAAGTCAATGAGCAGTTCTTC

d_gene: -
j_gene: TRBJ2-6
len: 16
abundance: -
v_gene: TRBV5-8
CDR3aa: CASTPTRQAGANVLTF
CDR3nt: TGTGCCAGCACTCCTACCCGACAGGCTGGGGCCAACGTCCTGACTTTC

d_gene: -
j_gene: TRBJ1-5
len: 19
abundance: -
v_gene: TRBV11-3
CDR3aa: CASSFRRTTMVGGNQPQHF
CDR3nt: TGTGCCAGCAGCTTCCGGCGAACGACCATGGTAGGGGGCAATCAGCCCCAGCATTTT

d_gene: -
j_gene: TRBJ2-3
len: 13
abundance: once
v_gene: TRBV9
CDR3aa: CASSVVSTDTQYF
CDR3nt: TGTGCCAGCAGCGTAGTTAGCACAGATACGCAGTATTTT

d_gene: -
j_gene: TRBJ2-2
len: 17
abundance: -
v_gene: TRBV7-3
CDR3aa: CASSLISVGPKPGELFF
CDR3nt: TGTGCCAGCAGCTTAATTAGTGTGGGTCCCAAGCCCGGGGAGCTGTTTTTT

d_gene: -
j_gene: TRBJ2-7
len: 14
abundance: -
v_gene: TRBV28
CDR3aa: CASSLRQVVSEQYF
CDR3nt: TGTGCCAGCAGTTTACGACAGGTGGTGAGTGAGCAGTACTTC

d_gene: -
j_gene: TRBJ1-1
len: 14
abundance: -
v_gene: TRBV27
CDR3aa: CASSLDRMNTEAFF
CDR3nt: TGTGCCAGCAGTTTAGACAGAATGAACACTGAAGCTTTCTTT

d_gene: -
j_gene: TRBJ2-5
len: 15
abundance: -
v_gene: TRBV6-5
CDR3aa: CASSYSIQGRKTQYF
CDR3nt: TGTGCCAGCAGTTACTCGATACAGGGTAGAAAGACCCAGTACTTC

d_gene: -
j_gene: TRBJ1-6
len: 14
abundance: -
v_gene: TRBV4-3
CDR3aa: CASSQDIGRGGPHF
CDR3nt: TGCGCCAGCAGCCAAGATATAGGAAGGGGGGGTCCCCACTTT

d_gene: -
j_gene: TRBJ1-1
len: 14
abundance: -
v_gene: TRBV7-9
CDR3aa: CASSLQILNTEAFF
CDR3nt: TGTGCCAGCAGCTTACAGATTCTTAACACTGAAGCTTTCTTT

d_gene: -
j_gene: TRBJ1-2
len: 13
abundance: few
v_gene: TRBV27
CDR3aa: CASSLSRGSGYTF
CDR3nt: TGTGCCAGCAGTTTAAGCAGGGGTAGTGGCTACACCTTC

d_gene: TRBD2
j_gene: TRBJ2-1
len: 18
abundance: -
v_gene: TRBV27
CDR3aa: CASSFINKRLAGTNEQFF
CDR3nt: TGTGCCAGCAGTTTCATCAATAAGAGACTAGCGGGGACAAATGAGCAGTTCTTC

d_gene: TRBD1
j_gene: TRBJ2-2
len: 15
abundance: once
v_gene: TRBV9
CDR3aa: CASSPRQGYTGELFF
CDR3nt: TGTGCCAGCAGCCCCCGACAGGGGTACACCGGGGAGCTGTTTTTT

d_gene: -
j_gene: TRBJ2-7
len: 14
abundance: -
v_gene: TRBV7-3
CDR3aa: CASSLHRVLGEQYF
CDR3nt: TGTGCCAGCAGCTTACACAGGGTGTTGGGCGAGCAGTACTTC

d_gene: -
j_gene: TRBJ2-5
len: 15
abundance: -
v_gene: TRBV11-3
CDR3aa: CASSARKLNQETQYF
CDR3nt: TGTGCCAGCAGCGCACGAAAGTTGAACCAAGAGACCCAGTACTTC

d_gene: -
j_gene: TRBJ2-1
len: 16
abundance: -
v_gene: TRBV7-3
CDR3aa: CASSLVAVHSYNEQFF
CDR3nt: TGTGCCAGCAGCTTAGTAGCTGTTCACTCCTACAATGAGCAGTTCTTC

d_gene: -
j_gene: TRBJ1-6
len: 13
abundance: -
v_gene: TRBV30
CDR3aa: CAWSVSRDSPLHF
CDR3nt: TGTGCCTGGAGTGTGTCAAGGGATTCACCCCTCCACTTT

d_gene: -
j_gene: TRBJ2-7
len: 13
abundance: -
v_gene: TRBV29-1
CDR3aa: CSAERVREGEQYF
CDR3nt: TGCAGCGCCGAGAGGGTGCGTGAGGGCGAGCAGTACTTC

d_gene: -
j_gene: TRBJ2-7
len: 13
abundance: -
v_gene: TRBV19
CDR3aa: CASSMLGTYEQYF
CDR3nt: TGTGCCAGTAGTATGCTGGGAACCTACGAGCAGTACTTC

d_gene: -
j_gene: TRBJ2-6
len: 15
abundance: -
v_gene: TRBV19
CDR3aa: CASSIGGTGANVLTF
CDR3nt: TGTGCCAGTAGTATCGGAGGAACTGGGGCCAACGTCCTGACTTTC

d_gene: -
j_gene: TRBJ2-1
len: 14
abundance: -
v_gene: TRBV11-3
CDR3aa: CASSPMASYNEQFF
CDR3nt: TGTGCCAGCAGCCCGATGGCCTCCTACAATGAGCAGTTCTTC

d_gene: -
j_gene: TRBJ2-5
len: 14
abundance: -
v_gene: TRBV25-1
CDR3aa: CASSELEGQETQYF
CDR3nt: TGTGCCAGCAGTGAATTGGAAGGACAAGAGACCCAGTACTTC

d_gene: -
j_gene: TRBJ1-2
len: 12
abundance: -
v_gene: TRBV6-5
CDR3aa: CASKLKGDGYTF
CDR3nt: TGTGCCAGCAAATTAAAGGGGGATGGCTACACCTTC

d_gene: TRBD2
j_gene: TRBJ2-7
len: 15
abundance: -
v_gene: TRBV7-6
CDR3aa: CASSLPLAGVDEQYF
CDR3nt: TGTGCCAGCAGCTTACCTCTAGCGGGAGTAGATGAGCAGTACTTC